These T cell receptor beta chains were read from a single sample in a study of blood T cell repertoires in COVID-19. Clones were read by immunoSEQ multiplex PCR, and TCRdb kept only the in-frame ones, dropping some. The sample records tens of thousands of clones, approximately 80% being singletons. Input material: peripheral blood. These receptors were taken from a middle-aged man with acute or convalescent COVID-19. CDR3s include the opening cysteine and the closing phenylalanine or tryptophan. A D gene is named only where the DNA matches it firmly. For some rows the clone size is stated as once, few or many, or as a class when expanded; others skip it.

V gene	clone size	CDR3 length	J gene	D gene	CDR3 protein
TRBV28	NA	17	TRBJ1-5	NA	CASSLFLGFYSNQPQHF
TRBV2	NA	14	TRBJ1-5	NA	CASTGSLRNQPQHF
TRBV2	NA	13	TRBJ2-3	NA	CASNGQFTDTQYF
TRBV18	NA	15	TRBJ2-7	TRBD1	CASSPTGGGHREQYF
TRBV4-1	NA	13	TRBJ1-3	NA	CASEGTPGNTIYF
TRBV2	NA	15	TRBJ1-1	NA	CASKKDGGRNTEAFF
TRBV19	once	15	TRBJ2-2	NA	CASSRPTGNTGELFF
TRBV21-1	NA	16	TRBJ2-2	NA	CASSKEGQVEVGELFF
TRBV6-2/TRBV6-3	NA	14	TRBJ1-5	NA	CASSRPGAGQPQHF
TRBV15	NA	13	TRBJ2-2	NA	CATRRGSTGELFF
TRBV19	NA	16	TRBJ2-1	TRBD2	CASKTSGGHSYNEQFF
TRBV13	NA	15	TRBJ2-7	NA	CASSRITGTSYEQYF
TRBV9	few	15	TRBJ2-1	TRBD1	CASSGTGGRVNEQFF
TRBV24-1	NA	17	TRBJ2-1	NA	CATSDSKGQHSYNEQFF
TRBV3-1/TRBV3-2	NA	18	TRBJ1-5	TRBD1	CASSPAVGTGVSDQPQHF
TRBV25-1	NA	13	TRBJ2-5	NA	CASSELDQETQYF
TRBV6-2/TRBV6-3	NA	17	TRBJ2-1	TRBD2	CASSYSSILAGANEQFF
TRBV10-2	NA	15	TRBJ1-2	TRBD1	CASSVPGGDDYGYTF
TRBV4-1	NA	15	TRBJ1-1	NA	CASSQAPRGNTEAFF
TRBV28	NA	17	TRBJ2-3	TRBD1	CASSPWDSESAADTQYF
TRBV6-5	NA	12	TRBJ2-3	NA	CASSPGQNTQYF
TRBV7-9	NA	13	TRBJ1-4	NA	CASSRQVDEKLFF
TRBV7-9	NA	14	TRBJ1-1	TRBD1	CASSLEAGGTEAFF
TRBV7-9	NA	16	TRBJ2-5	NA	CASSLVGGTGQETQYF
TRBV18	NA	14	TRBJ1-1	NA	CASSLRGQNTEAFF
TRBV5-5	NA	16	TRBJ2-3	TRBD2	CASSSGRDYSTDTQYF
TRBV5-6	NA	15	TRBJ2-2	TRBD2	CASSASGRATGELFF
TRBV3-1/TRBV3-2	NA	16	TRBJ2-1	TRBD2	CASSQEGLAAHNEQFF
TRBV10-1	NA	19	TRBJ2-1	TRBD2	CASSAGGPSGKLSNNEQFF
TRBV7-8	NA	16	TRBJ2-7	TRBD2	CASSLVWLGGGYEQYF
TRBV5-1	once	15	TRBJ2-5	TRBD1	CASSLGQGRQETQYF
TRBV5-4	NA	14	TRBJ2-2	NA	CASSLRRDTGELFF
TRBV19	NA	13	TRBJ1-2	NA	CASTIDSNYGYTF
TRBV6-5	NA	13	TRBJ2-3	NA	CASSTELAHTQYF
TRBV18	NA	16	TRBJ2-2	TRBD2	CASSPPGLAGSGELFF